The rows below give T cell receptor beta chains drawn from one sample of a study of identical twins. TCRdb ran MiXCR on the 5' RACE reads and lists one entry per CDR3 protein. Here the sample spans fewer than 900,000 distinct CDR3 sequences, 21% being singletons. A further study also used this sample, focusing on T cells expressing NK-cell markers.

Sequenced: PBMCs. The receptors shown here come from a woman under 30 in good health. Each CDR3 is given with its conserved first and last residue.

v_call cdr3_aa
TRBV11-3 CASSPDRGGDEQFF
TRBV27 CASRTTGIMNTEAFF
TRBV12-3/TRBV12-4 CASSPDGNTIYF
TRBV7-6 CASSMRGGLNNEQFF
TRBV25-1 CASSDPRAGGETQYF
TRBV30 CAWIPGTVHTGELFF
TRBV24-1 CATSDSRQGKYNEQFF
TRBV12-3/TRBV12-4 CASSSLGLRTEAFF
TRBV6-5 CASSYRGLNEQFF
TRBV20-1 CSARTLSSYEQYF
TRBV20-1 CSATTGMNTEAFF
TRBV20-1 CSADDQVYEQYF
TRBV5-1 CASGSQGALTDTQYF
TRBV20-1 CSALGRGDNEQFF
TRBV5-6 CASSVRDRENSPLHF
TRBV12-3/TRBV12-4 CASSFGTSGRDTGELFF
TRBV7-9 CASSGAPRRDEQFF
TRBV5-6 CASSLVLAGNEQFF
TRBV20-1 CSARQGRYQPQHF
TRBV12-3/TRBV12-4 CASMSSGGNGYTF
TRBV5-1 CASSQGQLRNSGNTIYF
TRBV12-3/TRBV12-4 CASSLERAEKLFF
TRBV24-1 CATSDRSGDAFF
TRBV20-1 CSAEDPRDPTDTQYF
TRBV9 CASSVRGTDTEAFF
TRBV29-1 CSVEGAGQSNEQFF
TRBV5-1 CASSLQADSLFRGGELFF
TRBV29-1 CSVGDRVTETQYF
TRBV12-3/TRBV12-4 CASSSPFQETQYF
TRBV4-2 CASSQNVGKRDGAQFF
TRBV5-1 CASSAHRVSTDTQYF
TRBV6-5 CASSYRAIPGNEQFF
TRBV7-2 CASSLEGARAPLHF